This T cell receptor beta chain was sequenced during a study of T cell changes during pregnancy in multiple sclerosis. Trimming removed 6 bases from V and 2 bases from J; junction bases left unmatched: 9. CDR1 and CDR2 from the germline V gene are SEHNR and FQNEAQ (reference sequence). The CDR3 contains 15 residues. Generated by immunoSEQ multiplex PCR, the TCRdb table keeps only in-frame clones and is missing some. The sample yields over 50,000 clones, 80% to 95% seen once. This sequence joins TRBV7-9 and TRBJ1-1; 7 bases map to TRBD1. The starting material was CD4+ T cells from peripheral blood mononuclear cells, obtained after pregnancy. This TCR derives from a female donor with multiple sclerosis, enrolled in a pregnancy study. The CDR3 protein is CASSSPGTANTEAFF. CDR3 nucleotides: TGTGCCAGCAGTTCCCCCGGGACAGCTAACACTGAAGCTTTCTTT.